These T cell receptor beta chains were read from a single sample in a study of cytomegalovirus exposure and HLA in healthy donors. The repertoire was sequenced with immunoSEQ multiplex PCR; TCRdb's copy has only in-frame clones and lacks some. The table shows approximately 180,000 clones, with around 86% occurring only once. Sequenced sample: PBMCs. The origin of the receptors is a woman aged 18 to 35 in good health and CMV-seronegative. Each CDR3 is given with its conserved first and last residue.

v_call: TRBV28
cdr3_aa: CASSFLRNQPQHF

v_call: TRBV27
cdr3_aa: CASSLSFTGAGELFF

v_call: TRBV11-2
cdr3_aa: CASIQDLTAYSYNEQFF

v_call: TRBV6-1
cdr3_aa: CASSARIGLARETQYF

v_call: TRBV2
cdr3_aa: CASSEGNRDLAKNIQYF

v_call: TRBV4-1
cdr3_aa: CASSQVVRVLGKLFF

v_call: TRBV10-3
cdr3_aa: CAISDGRHINIQYF

v_call: TRBV10-3
cdr3_aa: CATTAGQDNEKLFF

v_call: TRBV19
cdr3_aa: CASTLQGSGANVLTF

v_call: TRBV7-8
cdr3_aa: CASSPSGTVNSPLHF

v_call: TRBV19
cdr3_aa: CASSGRHNNSPLHF

v_call: TRBV9
cdr3_aa: CASSESSGTGGEGYTF

v_call: TRBV5-4
cdr3_aa: CASSLGQGAYEQYF

v_call: TRBV10-3
cdr3_aa: CATSVAQMNTEAFF

v_call: TRBV6-5
cdr3_aa: CASSLIAGAYNEQFF

v_call: TRBV7-3
cdr3_aa: CASSRWPGQGHQPQHF

v_call: TRBV27
cdr3_aa: CASSYSYFRGPQGGYTF

v_call: TRBV27
cdr3_aa: CASSFGGAIETQYF

v_call: TRBV7-6
cdr3_aa: CASSLGTGAAGYTF

v_call: TRBV7-9
cdr3_aa: CASSLGVSGVPNEKLFF

v_call: TRBV10-3
cdr3_aa: CAISEGTGGEQYF

v_call: TRBV19
cdr3_aa: CASTGDSNQPQHF

v_call: TRBV5-6
cdr3_aa: CASSRQGATNYGYTF

v_call: TRBV4-2
cdr3_aa: CASSHSPAAPLYEQYF

v_call: TRBV5-1
cdr3_aa: CASRDSSYNEQFF

v_call: TRBV7-2
cdr3_aa: CASSLSDGRVYEQYF

v_call: TRBV19
cdr3_aa: CASRGHASYEQYF

v_call: TRBV2
cdr3_aa: CASRQLAGQETQYF

v_call: TRBV5-1
cdr3_aa: CASSLTSGGLLEQYF

v_call: TRBV16
cdr3_aa: CASSQVGGNRPQHF

v_call: TRBV4-1
cdr3_aa: CASSRTLLTYEQYF

v_call: TRBV5-1
cdr3_aa: CASSHRGTSGRRSSTDTQYF

v_call: TRBV6-1
cdr3_aa: CASSPGGTDTQYF

v_call: TRBV15
cdr3_aa: CATSLRAPRTDTQYF

v_call: TRBV6-1
cdr3_aa: CASSGPWGAAEKLFF

v_call: TRBV30
cdr3_aa: CAWSVGLRAGNTIYF

v_call: TRBV28
cdr3_aa: CASSLWQRWQETQYF

v_call: TRBV30
cdr3_aa: CAYETGSYEQYF

v_call: TRBV10-3
cdr3_aa: CAISRETGQETQYF

v_call: TRBV6-6
cdr3_aa: CASSSPRETQYF

v_call: TRBV27
cdr3_aa: CASFDRGNEQFF

v_call: TRBV15
cdr3_aa: CATSKEGASGANVLTF

v_call: TRBV6-1
cdr3_aa: CASTPTGLTGNTIYF

v_call: TRBV6-1
cdr3_aa: CASRTGFGTEAFF